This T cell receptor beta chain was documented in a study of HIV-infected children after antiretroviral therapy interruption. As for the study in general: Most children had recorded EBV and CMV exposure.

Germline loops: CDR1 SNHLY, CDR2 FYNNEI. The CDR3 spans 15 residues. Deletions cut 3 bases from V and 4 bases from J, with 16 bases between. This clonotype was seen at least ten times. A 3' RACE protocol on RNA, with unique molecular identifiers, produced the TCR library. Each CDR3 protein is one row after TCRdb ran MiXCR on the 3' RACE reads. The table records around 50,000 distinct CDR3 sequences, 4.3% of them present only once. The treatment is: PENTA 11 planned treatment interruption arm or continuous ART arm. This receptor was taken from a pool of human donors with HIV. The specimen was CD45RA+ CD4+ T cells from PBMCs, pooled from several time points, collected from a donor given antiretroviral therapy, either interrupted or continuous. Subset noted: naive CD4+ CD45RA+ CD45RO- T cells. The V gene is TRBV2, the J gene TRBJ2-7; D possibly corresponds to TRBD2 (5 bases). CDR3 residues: CASSDKGVRVYEQYF. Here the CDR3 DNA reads TGTGCCAGCAGTGATAAGGGAGTCAGAGTGTACGAGCAGTACTTC.